What follows are 29 T cell receptor beta chains derived from one specimen sequenced in a study of beta chain features in type 1 diabetes. The sequenced template was cDNA made from the entire isolated RNA. Using immunoSEQ multiplex PCR, the repertoire was profiled, and TCRdb retains in-frame clones only, with some absent. The sample has under 550,000 clones; about an eighth are singletons. Sample: naive CD4+ T cells from blood. Every receptor here comes from a woman in her late teens or twenties in good health.

This clone has only a few counts. The chain carries TRBV7-2 and TRBJ2-4; 10 positions match TRBD1. CDR1 and CDR2 (germline): SGHTA, FQGNSA. V shed 5 bases and J 1 base; nucleotides not matched to a gene: 5. The CDR3 has 16 residues. CDR3 nucleotide sequence: TGTGCCAGCAGCCCTGACAGGGGGCGCGCCAAAAACATTCAGTACTTC. This encodes CASSPDRGRAKNIQYF.

The chain has TRBV6-5 and TRBJ2-7; 10 bases fit TRBD2. The J segment lost 7 bases and the V segment lost 4 bases, leaving 10 bases of the junction unmatched. The CDR3 has 15 amino acids. Germline lookup yields CDR1 MNHEY and CDR2 SVGAGI. The CDR3 nucleotides read TGTGCCAGCAGTTCTGAGCTAGCGGGAGCGGGGGAGCAGTACTTC. Protein: CASSSELAGAGEQYF.

In this sample, this clone turned up a few times. This chain joins TRBV15 and TRBJ2-3; no clear D gene. This CDR3 has 12 residues. Trimming cost V 6 bases and J 2 bases, with 6 bases left between them. Per the germline V gene, CDR1 is LNHNV and CDR2 is YYDKDF (reference sequence). CDR3 in DNA: TGTGCCACCAGGGGTTACACAGATACGCAGTATTTT. Residues: CATRGYTDTQYF.

This chain connects TRBV7-9 to TRBJ1-5, with unresolved D. The CDR3 has 12 residues. CDR1 is SEHNR, CDR2 FQNEAQ, per germline (reference sequence). V gave up 8 bases and J gave up 0 bases, with 5 bases separating them. The CDR3 DNA reads TGTGCCAGCGCGAATAGCAATCAGCCCCAGCATTTT. Its translation is CASANSNQPQHF. Variable domain in full (rest from reference TRBV7-9 and TRBJ1-5): DTGVSQNPRHKITKRGQNVTFRCDPISEHNRLYWYRQTLGQGPEFLTYFQNEAQLEKSRLLSDRFSAERPKGSFSTLEIQRTEQGDSAMYLCASANSNQPQHFGDGTRLSIL.

This clone has more than one count but fewer than ten. V usage is TRBV6-1 and J usage is TRBJ1-5, with no clear D. Trimming removed 5 bases at V and 4 bases at J, with 6 bases between. The CDR3 length is 12 residues. Germline loops: CDR1 MNHNS, CDR2 SASEGT. This chain's CDR3 is CASSPSNQPQHF. CDR3 bases: TGTGCCAGCAGTCCCTCGAATCAGCCCCAGCATTTT.

The gene calls are TRBV7-2 and TRBJ2-7; possibly TRBD1 or TRBD2 for D (5 bases each). Germline CDR1 reads SGHTA; CDR2 reads FQGNSA. The length of the CDR3 is 15 residues. V was clipped by 4 bases and J by 2 bases, with 15 bases between them. The DNA for the CDR3 is TGTGCCAGCAGCTCCTATGCAGGGACCACCTACGAGCAGTACTTC. Protein product: CASSSYAGTTYEQYF.

The V call is TRBV7-9, the J call TRBJ2-2; D is undetermined. The germline V gene encodes CDR1 SEHNR and CDR2 FQNEAQ (reference sequence). The V end lost 6 bases, the J end lost 3 bases, and 14 bases lay between the germline ends. The CDR3 totals 15 residues. In DNA form, the CDR3 reads TGTGCCAGCAGACCGCTGGTGGGTTACACCGGGGAGCTGTTTTTT. Amino acids: CASRPLVGYTGELFF.

Concerning this clone: The identical CDR3 is also encoded by other nucleotide sequences in the sample. The chain joins TRBV2 to TRBJ1-1; D possibly corresponds to TRBD1 (6 bases). The germline V gene encodes CDR1 SNHLY and CDR2 FYNNEI. Trimming took off 4 bases at V and 4 bases at J, with 10 bases between the two ends. There are 13 residues in the CDR3. CDR3 in DNA: TGTGCCAGCAGTGCAGGGGCAGGCACTGAAGCTTTCTTT. It yields the protein CASSAGAGTEAFF.

This clone has just a few counts. The chain links TRBV11-1 to TRBJ2-3; D gene ambiguous. In germline, CDR1 is SGHAT, CDR2 FQDESV (reference sequence). Trimming removed 2 bases from V and 0 bases from J, with 9 bases in between. The CDR3 totals 15 residues. The CDR3 DNA reads as TGTGCCAGCAGCTTACGGGCCTCTAGCACAGATACGCAGTATTTT. Its translation: CASSLRASSTDTQYF.

This clone appeared a few times. V is TRBV7-9 and J is TRBJ2-7; 8 bases agree with TRBD1. Germline V gives CDR1 SEHNR, CDR2 FQNEAQ (reference sequence). The CDR3 totals 14 residues. Germline trimming cut 4 bases from V and 5 bases from J; bases unmatched to any gene: 7. The CDR3 loop is CASSYPGGRDEQYF. Here the CDR3 DNA reads TGTGCCAGCAGCTACCCAGGGGGCAGGGACGAGCAGTACTTC. Based on the CDR3 plus reference TRBV7-9 and TRBJ2-7, the full variable domain is DTGVSQNPRHKITKRGQNVTFRCDPISEHNRLYWYRQTLGQGPEFLTYFQNEAQLEKSRLLSDRFSAERPKGSFSTLEIQRTEQGDSAMYLCASSYPGGRDEQYFGPGTRLTVT.

The chain links TRBV7-9 to TRBJ1-5; 8 nucleotides align to TRBD1. V trimming: 4 bases; J trimming: 2 bases; junction bases outside the gene matches: 1. CDR3 length equals 14 residues. CDR1 is SEHNR and CDR2 is FQNEAQ in the germline V gene (reference sequence). The CDR3 spells CASSSQGGNQPQHF. The CDR3 DNA is TGTGCCAGCAGCTCACAGGGGGGCAATCAGCCCCAGCATTTT. Supplemented by reference TRBV7-9 and TRBJ1-5, the full variable domain reads DTGVSQNPRHKITKRGQNVTFRCDPISEHNRLYWYRQTLGQGPEFLTYFQNEAQLEKSRLLSDRFSAERPKGSFSTLEIQRTEQGDSAMYLCASSSQGGNQPQHFGDGTRLSIL.

This clone was detected only a few times. This chain links TRBV9 with TRBJ1-6; the match to TRBD1 covers 8 bases. The CDR3 consists of 14 residues. V shed 4 bases, J shed 8 bases, and the junction held 5 bases outside the gene matches. Germline V CDR1 and CDR2: SGDLS, YYNGEE. The CDR3 nucleotides are TGTGCCAGCAGCCTCCTGGACAGGGATTCACCCCTCCACTTT. Protein product: CASSLLDRDSPLHF. The full variable domain, rest sourced from reference TRBV9 and TRBJ1-6, is DSGVTQTPKHLITATGQRVTLRCSPRSGDLSVYWYQQSLDQGLQFLIQYYNGEERAKGNILERFSAQQFPDLHSELNLSSLELGDSALYFCASSLLDRDSPLHFGNGTRLTVT.

This sequence joins TRBV2 and TRBJ2-3; D is ambiguous. CDR3 length: 13 amino acids. Per germline, CDR1 SNHLY and CDR2 FYNNEI. The V and J ends lost 8 bases and 3 bases respectively, with 12 bases between them. The CDR3 nucleotides read TGTGCCAGCGCGAGCGCCGGGACAGATACGCAGTATTTT. Translated: CASASAGTDTQYF.

This chain uses TRBV7-2 with TRBJ2-1, with no clear D. This CDR3 region has 13 residues. V lost 4 bases to trimming and J lost 4 bases, with 8 bases between them. Germline V gene sequence: CDR1 SGHTA, CDR2 FQGNSA. The CDR3 nucleotides read TGTGCCAGCAGCTCTTCTCTTTACAATGAGCAGTTCTTC. It specifies CASSSSLYNEQFF.

This clone was seen more than once but under ten times. The same CDR3 is also encoded by other DNA sequences in this sample. The rearrangement links TRBV9 to TRBJ2-7; the D is unclear. Germline loops: CDR1 SGDLS, CDR2 YYNGEE. Trimming left V 1 base short and J 0 bases short, with 8 bases between. CDR3 length: 14 residues. The CDR3 loop reads CASSVLGTSYEQYF. The CDR3 bases are TGTGCCAGCAGCGTACTGGGAACCTCCTACGAGCAGTACTTC.

The rearrangement links TRBV2 to TRBJ2-7, with TRBD1 matching 8 bases. Unmatched junction bases numbered 4, after V lost 8 bases and J lost 4 bases. From germline, CDR1 is SNHLY and CDR2 FYNNEI. The CDR3 runs to 12 residues. The CDR3 nucleotides are TGTGCCAGCGATAGACAGGGGTACGAGCAGTACGTC. Protein product: CASDRQGYEQYV.

The count of this clone is one. This chain connects TRBV20-1 to TRBJ2-1; D remains ambiguous. The germline gives CDR1 DFQATT, CDR2 SNEGSKA (reference sequence). This CDR3 contains 11 residues. Trimming left V 5 bases short and J 5 bases short, with 7 bases between. For the CDR3, the DNA is TGCAGTGCTTTACTTAACAATGAGCAGTTCTTC. As protein: CSALLNNEQFF.

V is TRBV21-1 and J is TRBJ2-1; the table's D call TRBD2 went unverified against the DNA. TRBV21-1 is listed as a pseudogene. CDR3 length: 14 residues. The CDR3 region is CASSNGTSDNEQFF. The CDR3 bases are TGTGCCAGCAGCAACGGGACTAGCGACAATGAGCAGTTCTTC.

This clone came up a few times. The chain uses TRBV7-9 and TRBJ1-3; D unresolved. From germline, CDR1 is SEHNR and CDR2 FQNEAQ (reference sequence). CDR3 length equals 16 residues. The V and J ends lost 5 bases and 2 bases respectively, with 16 bases between them. The CDR3 sequence is CASSPRRILTGNTIYF. Written as DNA, the CDR3 is TGTGCCAGCAGCCCGCGGAGGATCCTTACTGGAAACACCATATATTTT.

CDR3 loop: CASSPGTSGIKSSYNEQFF. The CDR3 coding sequence is TGTGCCAGCTCACCAGGGACTAGCGGTATAAAAAGCTCCTACAATGAGCAGTTCTTC. The V and J genes are TRBV18 and TRBJ2-1; 11 positions match TRBD2. V gave up 2 bases and J gave up 0 bases; unmatched junction bases: 9. Germline CDR1 and CDR2: KGHSH and LQKENI. This CDR3 region has 19 residues.

The J gene is TRBJ2-7, the V gene TRBV6-1, with D possibly being TRBD2 (5 bases). Trimming stripped 5 bases from V and 0 bases from J, with 8 bases between. The CDR3 spans 13 residues. The germline V gene has CDR1 MNHNS and CDR2 SASEGT. This chain's CDR3 is CASSTGSSYEQYF. The DNA for the CDR3 is TGTGCCAGCAGTACGGGGAGCTCCTACGAGCAGTACTTC.

This clone showed up just a few times. The chain is built from TRBV7-9 and TRBJ1-2, with a weak D call TRBD1 (6 bases). The CDR3 is made up of 14 amino acids. V gave up 1 base and J gave up 5 bases, with 11 bases separating them. The germline gives CDR1 SEHNR, CDR2 FQNEAQ (reference sequence). CDR3 coding DNA: TGTGCCAGCAGCTTAGGAGACAGGCGGTATGGCTACACCTTC. This sequence encodes CASSLGDRRYGYTF.

The chain joins TRBV9 to TRBJ2-4; TRBD2 might be the D (5 bases). The CDR3 spans 17 residues. From germline, CDR1 is SGDLS and CDR2 YYNGEE. Trimming left V 0 bases short and J 2 bases short, with 15 bases between. CDR3 nucleotides: TGTGCCAGCAGCGTAGGGTCAGGTCGGGGATCCAAAAACATTCAGTACTTC. This encodes CASSVGSGRGSKNIQYF.

This chain links TRBV18 with TRBJ2-7; D is uncertain. Germline V gene sequence: CDR1 KGHSH, CDR2 LQKENI. This CDR3 has 13 residues. Trimming removed 6 bases from V and 5 bases from J, with 14 bases in between. Written as DNA, the CDR3 is TGTGCCAGCTCCCCCCTCGAGGTAAACGAGCAGTACTTC. It is translated as CASSPLEVNEQYF.

This clone occurred a few times. The J gene is TRBJ2-1, the V gene TRBV29-1, with 10 bases identical to TRBD2. Germline values: CDR1 SQVTM, CDR2 ANQGSEA. V lost 5 bases and J lost 1; bases outside the gene matches: 8. The CDR3 covers 16 residues. This chain's CDR3 is CSVKRAGGPSYNEQFF. The CDR3 region has the DNA TGCAGCGTTAAGAGAGCGGGAGGGCCGTCCTACAATGAGCAGTTCTTC.

The V and J genes are TRBV5-6 and TRBJ2-4; D is perhaps TRBD2 (6 bases). The germline V and J ends were trimmed by 6 bases and 9 bases, with 19 bases remaining between them. CDR1 is SGHDT, CDR2 YYEEEE, per germline. The CDR3 consists of 14 residues. CDR3 amino acids: CASNTGGRKGIQYF. The CDR3 DNA reads as TGTGCCAGCAACACCGGAGGGCGGAAGGGCATTCAGTACTTC.

The rearrangement uses TRBV11-2 and TRBJ2-5; D may match TRBD1 or TRBD2 (5 bases each). The CDR3 spans 18 residues. Trimming shortened V by 1 base and J by 2 bases, and 20 bases separated the two germline ends. CDR1 is SGHAT, CDR2 FQNNGV, per germline. This CDR3 reads CASSLGDRLAKIQETQYF. DNA of the CDR3: TGTGCCAGCAGCTTAGGGGACCGACTGGCCAAGATACAAGAGACCCAGTACTTC. The whole variable domain, remainder taken from reference TRBV11-2 and TRBJ2-5, is EAGVAQSPRYKIIEKRQSVAFWCNPISGHATLYWYQQILGQGPKLLIQFQNNGVVDDSQLPKDRFSAERLKGVDSTLKIQPAKLEDSAVYLCASSLGDRLAKIQETQYFGPGTRLLVL.

With regard to this clone: In the same sample, other DNA sequences code for this CDR3. This chain joins TRBV18 and TRBJ2-3; 7 positions match TRBD2. The length of the CDR3 is 12 residues. CDR1 is KGHSH and CDR2 is LQKENI in the germline V gene. V lost 3 bases and J lost 6; bases outside the gene matches: 0. The CDR3 is CASSPGGDTQYF. CDR3 DNA sequence: TGTGCCAGCTCACCCGGGGGGGATACGCAGTATTTT.

The chain uses TRBV15 and TRBJ2-7; a possible D gene is TRBD2 (7 bases). V lost 9 bases and J lost 0, with 12 bases in between. CDR3 length: 13 amino acids. CDR1 is LNHNV and CDR2 is YYDKDF in the germline V gene (reference sequence). CDR3 protein: CATRRGGSYEQYF. CDR3 DNA: TGTGCCACAAGAAGGGGGGGCTCCTACGAGCAGTACTTC.